The clone carrying this T cell receptor beta chain was detected only a few times. These data belong to a study of blood T cells in healthy people across ages. Sample-barcoded 5' priming and a J-beta primer mix drove a second PCR of about 6 to 12 cycles. TCRdb independently ran MiXCR on the 5' RACE reads; one entry per CDR3 protein. Of about 780,000 distinct CDR3 sequences in the sample, about 45% are singletons; the top ten hold roughly 20%. CDR3 length equals 15 residues. Germline lookup yields CDR1 DFQATT and CDR2 SNEGSKA (reference sequence). Trimming left V 5 bases short and J 6 bases short, with 22 bases between. Peripheral blood, about 10 milliliters per donor, was collected.

The sample taken for sequencing was blood. The receptor was derived from a man older than 75 in good health. The chain combines TRBV20-1 with TRBJ1-2, with D possibly matching TRBD1 (6 bases). CDR3 in amino acids: CSAYAPGGPTDGYTF. The DNA for the CDR3 is TGCAGTGCTTACGCCCCCGGGGGCCCCACTGATGGCTACACCTTC.